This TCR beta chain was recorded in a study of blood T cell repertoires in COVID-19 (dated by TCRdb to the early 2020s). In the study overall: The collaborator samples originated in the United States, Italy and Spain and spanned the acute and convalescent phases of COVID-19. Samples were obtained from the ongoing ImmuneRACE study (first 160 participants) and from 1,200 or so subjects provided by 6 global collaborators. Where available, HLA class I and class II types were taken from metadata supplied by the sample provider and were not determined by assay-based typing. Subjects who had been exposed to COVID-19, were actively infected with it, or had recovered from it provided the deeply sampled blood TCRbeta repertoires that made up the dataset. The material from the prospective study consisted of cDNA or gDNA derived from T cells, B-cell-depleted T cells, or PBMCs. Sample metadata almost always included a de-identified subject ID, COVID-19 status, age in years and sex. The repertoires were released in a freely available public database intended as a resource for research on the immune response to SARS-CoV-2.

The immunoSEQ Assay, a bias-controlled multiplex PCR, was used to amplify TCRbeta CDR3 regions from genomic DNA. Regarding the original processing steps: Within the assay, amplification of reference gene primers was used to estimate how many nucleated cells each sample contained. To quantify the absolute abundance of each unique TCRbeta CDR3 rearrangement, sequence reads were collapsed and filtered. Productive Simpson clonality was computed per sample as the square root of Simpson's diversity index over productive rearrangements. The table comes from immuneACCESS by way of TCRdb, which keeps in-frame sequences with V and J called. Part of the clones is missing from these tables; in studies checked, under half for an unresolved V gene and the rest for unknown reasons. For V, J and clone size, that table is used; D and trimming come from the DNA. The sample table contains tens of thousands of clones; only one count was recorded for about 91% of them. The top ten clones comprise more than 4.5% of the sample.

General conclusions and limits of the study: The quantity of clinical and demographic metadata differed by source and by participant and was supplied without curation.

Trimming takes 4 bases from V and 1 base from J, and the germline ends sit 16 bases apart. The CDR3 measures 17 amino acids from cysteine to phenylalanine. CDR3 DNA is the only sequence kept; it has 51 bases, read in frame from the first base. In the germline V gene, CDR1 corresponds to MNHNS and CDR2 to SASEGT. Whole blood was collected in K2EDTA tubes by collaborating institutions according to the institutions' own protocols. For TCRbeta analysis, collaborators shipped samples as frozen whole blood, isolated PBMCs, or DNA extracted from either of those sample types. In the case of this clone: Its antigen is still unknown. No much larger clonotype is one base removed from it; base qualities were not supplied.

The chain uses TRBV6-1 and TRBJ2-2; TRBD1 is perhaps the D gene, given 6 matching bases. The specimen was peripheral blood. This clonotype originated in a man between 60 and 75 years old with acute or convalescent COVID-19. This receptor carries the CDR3 CASSVAVWTENTGELFF. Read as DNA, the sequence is TGTGCCAGCAGTGTGGCGGTTTGGACAGAGAACACCGGGGAGCTGTTTTTT.